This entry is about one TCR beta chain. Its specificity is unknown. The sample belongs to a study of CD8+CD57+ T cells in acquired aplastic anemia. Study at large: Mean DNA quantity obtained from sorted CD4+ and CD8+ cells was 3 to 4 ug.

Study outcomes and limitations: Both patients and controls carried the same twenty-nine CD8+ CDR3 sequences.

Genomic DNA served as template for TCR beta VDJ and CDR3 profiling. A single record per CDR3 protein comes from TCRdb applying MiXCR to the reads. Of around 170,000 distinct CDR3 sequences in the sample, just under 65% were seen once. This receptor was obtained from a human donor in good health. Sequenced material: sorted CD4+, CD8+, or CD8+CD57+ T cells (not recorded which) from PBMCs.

The chain's CDR3 is CASRVPAGVHEQFF. DNA of the CDR3: TGTGCCAGTAGGGTACCAGCGGGAGTACATGAGCAGTTCTTC. This rearrangement joins TRBV19 to TRBJ2-1; TRBD2 matches at 8 bases. J gave up 8 bases and V 6 bases, and 9 bases lay outside the gene matches. This CDR3 has 14 residues. The germline gives CDR1 LNHDA, CDR2 SQIVND (reference sequence).